This T cell receptor beta chain derives from a study of control samples from healthy donors and cancer patients. Trimming shortened V by 5 bases and J by 5 bases, and 12 bases separated the two germline ends. The CDR3 totals 13 residues. Germline assignment: CDR1 SGHTA and CDR2 FQGTGA. The repertoire was sequenced with immunoSEQ multiplex PCR; TCRdb's copy has only in-frame clones and lacks some. The sample lists about 120,000 clones; approximately 87% were seen once. Sequenced input: blood. The gene calls are TRBV7-3 and TRBJ1-1, with unresolved D. The origin of this receptor is a man aged 25 to 40 in good health. The CDR3 bases are TGTGCCAGCAGCGTTGAGCTGGAGACTGAAGCTTTCTTT. This translates into CASSVELETEAFF.